The present T cell receptor (beta chain) was sequenced within a study of CD8+CD57+ T cells in acquired aplastic anemia. Study-level information: 3.2 ug was the average amount of DNA from sorted CD4+ and CD8+ cells.

In the case of this clonotype: Its target is unknown.

Genomic DNA constituted the template upon which TCR beta VDJ and CDR3 profiling was performed. Using its own MiXCR run on the reads, TCRdb lists one record per CDR3 protein. This table has approximately 170,000 distinct CDR3 sequences, roughly half appearing once. Trimming cost V 6 bases and J 2 bases; bases outside gene matches: 8. Germline CDR1 and CDR2: SQVTM and ANQGSEA. CDR3 length equals 14 residues. Sequencing was done on patients that had shown CD8+CD57+ cell expansion by flow cytometry. Blood samples were obtained from patients who had received no prior therapy. General observations from the study: A significant difference in CD8+ Simpson's diversity between patients and controls was not found. Patients and controls were found to share twenty-nine CD8+ CDR3 sequences.

The source is a human donor with aplastic anemia. The V and J genes are TRBV29-1 and TRBJ1-2, with 8 bases matching TRBD1. The sample consisted of sorted CD4+, CD8+, or CD8+CD57+ T cells (not recorded which) from PBMCs. CDR3: CSVLGQVGNYGYTF. The CDR3 DNA sequence: TGCAGCGTCCTGGGACAGGTGGGGAACTATGGCTACACCTTC.